The count of the clone carrying this TCR beta chain is one. Random hexamers served to reverse transcribe roughly 0.5 to 1 ug RNA. It was immunoSEQ multiplex PCR that amplified TCR beta CDR3 across 54 Vbeta and 13 Jbeta. TCRdb re-called the immunoSEQ multiplex PCR reads through MiXCR, storing one row per CDR3 protein. The repertoire holds approximately 200,000 distinct CDR3 sequences, with roughly 95% as singletons. The sample comes from a study of CD8 T cells in Susac syndrome. Trimming shortened V by 5 bases and J by 7 bases, and 19 bases separated the two germline ends. In germline, CDR1 is LGHDT, CDR2 YNNKEL (reference sequence). CDR3 length: 15 residues.

J is TRBJ2-3 and V is TRBV3-1; tentative D call: TRBD2 (6 bases). This TCR came from a human donor with multiple sclerosis. The sequencing sample was made of CD4+ T cells from PBMCs. The CDR3 DNA sequence: TGTGCCAGCAGCTTCTCGGCGGGGAGGATCAATACGCAGTATTTT. Its protein is CASSFSAGRINTQYF.